These T cell receptor beta chains were read from a single sample in a study of blood T cell repertoires in COVID-19. Assay: immunoSEQ multiplex PCR; the TCRdb copy retains only in-frame clones and omits some. The table has about 110,000 clones, around 88% seen once. Sequenced input: peripheral blood. The receptors stem from a man in his forties or fifties with active or convalescent COVID-19. CDR3s include the opening cysteine and the closing phenylalanine or tryptophan. A D gene is named only where the DNA matches it firmly. Clone size is shown for a subset of rows, as once, few, many or a class of expanded clone.

TRBV7-8,.,TRBJ1-3,.,TGTGCCAGCAGCTTAGATGGTACACCTTATTTT,CASSLDGTPYF
TRBV11-2,few,TRBJ2-1,.,TGTGCCAGCAGCTTAGCTGGGGGCCACAATGAGCAGTTCTTC,CASSLAGGHNEQFF
TRBV30,.,TRBJ1-3,.,TGTGCCTGGAGTCCAGGGTTTGACTCTGGAAACACCATATATTTT,CAWSPGFDSGNTIYF
TRBV30,.,TRBJ2-3,TRBD2,TGTGCCTGGAAAGGGGGACTAGCCCGAAGGGATACGCAGTATTTT,CAWKGGLARRDTQYF
TRBV6-2/TRBV6-3,.,TRBJ1-2,TRBD1,TGTGCCAGCAGTTGGGGACAGGGGAGCTCTAACTATGGCTACACCTTC,CASSWGQGSSNYGYTF
TRBV5-8,.,TRBJ1-4,TRBD1,TGTGCCAGCAGCTTGAACAGACAGGGGGACGATGAAAAACTGTTTTTT,CASSLNRQGDDEKLFF
TRBV28,few,TRBJ2-4,TRBD2,TGTGCCAGCAGTCCGAGGACTAGCGGGAGTGCCAAAAACATTCAGTACTTC,CASSPRTSGSAKNIQYF
TRBV7-2,.,TRBJ2-5,.,TGTGCCAGCAGCTTAGGTTGGCAGCAAGAGACCCAGTACTTC,CASSLGWQQETQYF
TRBV5-5,.,TRBJ2-3,.,TGTGCCAGCAGCGCGCTCTCCACAGATACGCAGTATTTT,CASSALSTDTQYF
TRBV6-5,.,TRBJ1-3,.,TGTGCCAGCAGGGAGTCCTCTGGAAACACCATATATTTT,CASRESSGNTIYF
TRBV7-2,.,TRBJ2-1,TRBD1,TGTGCCAGCAGCTTGGGGACAGGGGGCTTCACCATTGAGCAGTTCTTC,CASSLGTGGFTIEQFF
TRBV11-2,once,TRBJ1-1,.,TGTGCCAGCCGCACCCTGAGGACCGGCAGGGCGACTGAAGCTTTCTTT,CASRTLRTGRATEAFF
TRBV29-1,.,TRBJ1-1,.,TGCAGCGTTGAAGAGGGGGCAGAGACTGAAGCTTTCTTT,CSVEEGAETEAFF
TRBV3-1/TRBV3-2,few,TRBJ1-5,.,TGTGCCAGCAGCCAAGTAGATCAGCCCCAGCATTTT,CASSQVDQPQHF
TRBV19,few,TRBJ2-2,TRBD1,TGTGCCAGTCAAAGGGACAGATCCACCGGGGAGCTGTTTTTT,CASQRDRSTGELFF
TRBV4-3,.,TRBJ1-2,TRBD1,TGCGCCAGCAGCCAGGGGACAGGGAGTCCCTTCAACTATGGCTACACCTTC,CASSQGTGSPFNYGYTF
TRBV18,.,TRBJ1-2,.,TGTGCCAGCTCACGAACAGCCTCGGACTATGGCTACACCTTC,CASSRTASDYGYTF
TRBV19,.,TRBJ2-7,TRBD1,TGTGCCAGTAGTACGGACAGGGGGCCCTACGAGCAGTACTTC,CASSTDRGPYEQYF
TRBV6-5,.,TRBJ2-3,TRBD2,TGTGCCAGCAGCCTAGCGGGAGCGTCAGATACGCAGTATTTT,CASSLAGASDTQYF
TRBV19,.,TRBJ1-5,.,TGTGCCAGTAGTGCGCCGCAGGGTCCGGGCAATCAGCCCCAGCATTTT,CASSAPQGPGNQPQHF
TRBV6-5,once,TRBJ1-6,TRBD1,TGTGCCACCAGACAGGGGAATTCACCCCTCCACTTT,CATRQGNSPLHF
TRBV27,.,TRBJ1-4,TRBD1,TGTGCCAGCAGTTACCAGGGGGGTAGAGGAACTAATGAAAAACTGTTTTTT,CASSYQGGRGTNEKLFF
TRBV19,.,TRBJ2-3,TRBD2,TGTGCCAGTACCGCCTCCGGGACTAGCGTCTACACAGATACGCAGTATTTT,CASTASGTSVYTDTQYF
TRBV7-6,.,TRBJ2-7,TRBD1,TGTGCCAGCAGCTTGGGGTGGGGACAGGGTCTCTACGAGCAGTACTTC,CASSLGWGQGLYEQYF
TRBV18,.,TRBJ2-5,.,TGTGCCAGCTCACCGGCTGGAGAGACCCAGTACTTC,CASSPAGETQYF
TRBV7-7,.,TRBJ2-2,.,TGTGCCAGCAGCTTCGGGACTCCCCCCGGGGAGCTGTTTTTT,CASSFGTPPGELFF
TRBV9,once,TRBJ2-2,TRBD1,TGTGCCAGCAGCGTAGAGGGCAGGGGGCGCCAGGACACCGGGGAGCTGTTTTTT,CASSVEGRGRQDTGELFF
TRBV30,.,TRBJ2-7,.,TGTGCCTGGAGTGTAGGGCTAGCGAAGGACGAGCAGTACTTC,CAWSVGLAKDEQYF
TRBV12-3/TRBV12-4,.,TRBJ1-6,.,TGTGCCAGCAGTTTAGCCAACTATTCGCCCCTCCACTTT,CASSLANYSPLHF
TRBV19,.,TRBJ2-1,TRBD2,TGTGCCAGTAGTATAGGTGGGCAGCGGGGGAACAATGAGCAGTTCTTC,CASSIGGQRGNNEQFF
TRBV7-6,.,TRBJ2-2,.,TGTGCCATCCTCGGGGGTGATCCGAACACCGGGGAGCTGTTTTTT,CAILGGDPNTGELFF
TRBV6-5,.,TRBJ2-1,TRBD1,TGTGCCAGCAACCGGGACAGGGGGAACGATGAGCAGTTCTTC,CASNRDRGNDEQFF
TRBV28,.,TRBJ1-1,.,TGTGCCAGCAGTCCGGCAGGGCTGGAGACTGAAGCTTTCTTT,CASSPAGLETEAFF
TRBV5-4,once,TRBJ2-7,TRBD1,TGTGCCAGCAGGTCTGGACAGGGGGCAACCTCCTACGAGCAGTACTTC,CASRSGQGATSYEQYF
TRBV29-1,.,TRBJ2-5,TRBD2,TGCAGCGTTGAAGTAGTCGCGGGAGCTCCGTACTTC,CSVEVVAGAPYF
TRBV2,few,TRBJ2-7,.,TGTGCCAGCAGAGCCCAAGAGCAGTACTTC,CASRAQEQYF
TRBV28,.,TRBJ2-3,TRBD2,TGTGCCAGCAGTAGGGGACTAGCGGGAGATACGCAGTATTTT,CASSRGLAGDTQYF
TRBV29-1,.,TRBJ1-2,.,TGCAGCGCCCGGAGCGTAAACTATGGCTACACCTTC,CSARSVNYGYTF
TRBV6-6,.,TRBJ2-7,.,TGTGCCAGCAGTCCCTCTTCGCCAGCGAATACCTACGAGCAGTACTTC,CASSPSSPANTYEQYF
TRBV6-5,.,TRBJ2-1,.,TGTGCCAGCAGTTACTCGTCTCTAGCGGAGCAGTTCTTC,CASSYSSLAEQFF
TRBV28,.,TRBJ2-7,TRBD1,TGTGCCAGCAGCTCCGTAGGGACAGGGTCCTACGAGCAGTACTTC,CASSSVGTGSYEQYF
TRBV13,.,TRBJ1-6,TRBD1,TGTGCCAGCAGCTTAGAGGGACAGGGGGCGACTCCCCTCCACTTT,CASSLEGQGATPLHF
TRBV6-4,.,TRBJ1-5,.,TGTGCCAGCAGCCCAGACGGGCCAGCGGGTCAGCCCCAGCATTTT,CASSPDGPAGQPQHF
TRBV18,once,TRBJ2-5,.,TGTGCCAGCTCACCAACTTCGGGGCAAGAGACCCAGTACTTC,CASSPTSGQETQYF
TRBV6-5,.,TRBJ2-2,.,TGTGCCACGACAGAGAACACCGGGGAGCTGTTTTTT,CATTENTGELFF
TRBV5-1,.,TRBJ2-2,TRBD2,TGCGCCAGCAGCTCCCGGACTAGCGGGAGAATTGTTATCGGGGAGCTGTTTTTT,CASSSRTSGRIVIGELFF
TRBV7-6,.,TRBJ2-7,TRBD2,TGTGCCAGCAGCTTAGAACGGGAGGGCCCCTACGAGCAGTACTTC,CASSLEREGPYEQYF
TRBV19,.,TRBJ1-6,.,TGTGCCTTCCTCCCGCAAATACACTACTCCTATAATTCACCCCTCCACTTT,CAFLPQIHYSYNSPLHF
TRBV4-1,few,TRBJ2-1,TRBD2,TGCGCCAGCAGCCGCCAAGCGGGAGTTTATAATGAGCAGTTCTTC,CASSRQAGVYNEQFF
TRBV30,once,TRBJ1-4,.,TGTGCCTGGAGTGGTAATAGTGAAAAACTGTTTTTT,CAWSGNSEKLFF
TRBV10-3,.,TRBJ1-6,TRBD1,TGTGCCATCAGTGGACAGGGTAGTTCACCCCTCCACTTT,CAISGQGSSPLHF
TRBV4-1,once,TRBJ1-4,TRBD1,TGCGCCAGCAGCCAACCGACAGGGGGGAATGAAAAACTGTTTTTT,CASSQPTGGNEKLFF
TRBV28,.,TRBJ2-2,.,TGTGCCAGCAGCTTTTATGGGAGAAAGCACACCGGGGAGCTGTTTTTT,CASSFYGRKHTGELFF
TRBV14,.,TRBJ1-2,.,TGTGCCAGCAGCCAAGGGGGGCGAGCTAACTATGGCTACACCTTC,CASSQGGRANYGYTF
TRBV5-6,.,TRBJ1-3,.,TGTGCCAGCAGCTTGACAGGGCCTGGAAACACCATATATTTT,CASSLTGPGNTIYF
TRBV19,.,TRBJ2-2,TRBD1,TGTGCCAGTACCCCATTCCGGGACAGGGGCACCGGGGAGCTGTTTTTT,CASTPFRDRGTGELFF
TRBV29-1,.,TRBJ2-2,.,TGCAGCGGCGGGGACAGGAACACCGGGGAGCTGTTTTTT,CSGGDRNTGELFF
TRBV19,few,TRBJ2-2,.,TGTGCCAGTAGTCTACAGGGTACGAACACCGGGGAGCTGTTTTTT,CASSLQGTNTGELFF
TRBV18,.,TRBJ2-7,.,TGTGCCAGCTCACCCCCGGGGGACCCTACCTACGAGCAGTACTTC,CASSPPGDPTYEQYF
TRBV11-2,.,TRBJ2-3,.,TGTGCCAGCAGCTTAGGGGGCCTAACAGGTACAGATACGCAGTATTTT,CASSLGGLTGTDTQYF